This entry is about one T cell receptor beta chain. Original analysis: By means of reference gene primer amplification, nucleated cell counts were estimated. The method was immunoSEQ multiplex PCR; TCRdb's version includes in-frame clones alone and lacks a portion of them. V and J calls and clone size are given by that table; D and trimming were obtained from the DNA. The sample carries under 200,000 clones, roughly 86% recorded once. This sample is drawn from a study of blood T cell repertoires in COVID-19. At the level of the study: The United States, Italy and Spain were the sources of the acute and convalescent COVID-19 samples. Sources were T cells, B-cell-depleted T cells, or PBMCs; the material itself was cDNA or gDNA.

The CDR3 is 13 residues long. The V gene's germline CDR1 is WSHSY and CDR2 SAAADI. The V gene lost 7 bases and the J gene lost 1 base, with 8 bases spanning the gap. Material for sequencing was peripheral blood. This TCR derives from a man between 65 and 85 years old with acute or convalescent COVID-19. The rearrangement joins TRBV10-2 to TRBJ1-5; D might be TRBD1 (5 bases). The CDR3 coding sequence is TGCGCCAGCACAAGACAGAGCAATCAGCCCCAGCATTTT. It encodes CASTRQSNQPQHF.